The text below deals with one T cell receptor (beta chain). No antigen is known for it. With the read ending 3 residues before the CDR3 end, the germline J gene is used to fill in that end. The repertoire was sequenced with immunoSEQ multiplex PCR; TCRdb's copy has only in-frame clones and lacks some. The sample data list around 22,000 clones. The data are from a study of T cells in women clearing cervical HPV infection. Study-level background: Cases: HPV16-related CIN3 or worse on histology, a couple of invasive cancers. Control women cleared a single incident HPV16 infection within 12 months.

The germline gives CDR1 SGHTA, CDR2 FQGTGA. V was clipped by 9 bases and J by 0 bases, with 15 bases between them. The length of the CDR3 is 16 residues. Findings and limits, study-wide: Unknown T-cell numbers per sample may underlie the richness differences.

Sequenced material: blood buffy coat. The chain employs TRBV7-3 and TRBJ1-6; D not certain. The sequence came from a woman between 18 and 75 years old with a cervical HPV16 infection that either progressed to CIN3+ or cleared (not recorded which). The CDR3 is CASSPEGRSYNSPLHF. The CDR3 bases that were read are TGTGCCAGTTCCCCGGAGGGCCGCTCCTATAATTCACCC.